The 31 T cell receptor beta chains given below trace back to one sample, sequenced in a study of blood T cells in healthy people across ages. The authors ran a second PCR of about 6 to 11 cycles using a sample-barcoded 5' primer and a J-beta primer mix. TCRdb reprocessed the 5' RACE reads via MiXCR and lists one record per CDR3 protein. Of fewer than 650,000 distinct CDR3 sequences in the sample, about 27% are singletons; the top ten hold 3% to 4%. This same sample was also taken into another study, of T cells of mothers and their children.

Sequencing was done on a sample of blood. These receptor sequences come from a boy aged 2 to 10 in good health.

This clonotype was seen only a few times. The J gene is TRBJ2-2, the V gene TRBV5-1; D not resolved. The V gene lost 0 bases and the J gene lost 0 bases, with 6 bases spanning the gap. The CDR3 contains 15 residues. Looked up from germline, CDR1 is SGHRS and CDR2 is YFSETQ. The CDR3 coding sequence is TGCGCCAGCAGCTTGGTGGCGGCGAACACCGGGGAGCTGTTTTTT. Encoded protein: CASSLVAANTGELFF.

This clonotype turned up a few times. The rearrangement joins TRBV9 to TRBJ2-3; 7 bases map to TRBD2. The CDR3 sequence is 16 residues long. CDR1 SGDLS and CDR2 YYNGEE come from the germline V gene. V shed 3 bases, J shed 2 bases, and the junction held 9 bases outside the gene matches. The CDR3 reads CASSASLAANTDTQYF. The DNA for the CDR3 is TGTGCCAGCAGCGCATCCCTAGCGGCCAACACAGATACGCAGTATTTT.

This clonotype was picked up a small number of times. This chain joins TRBV6-5 and TRBJ2-1; TRBD1 agrees at 8 bases. The closer fit of TRBJ2-7 to the DNA end suggests the J call may be wrong. This CDR3 is 15 amino acids long. CDR1 is MNHEY and CDR2 is SVGAGI in the germline V gene. The CDR3 coding sequence is TGTGCCAGCAGAGTCGGACAGGGAAGTTTCCACGAGCAGTACTTC. Its translation: CASRVGQGSFHEQYF.

The J gene is TRBJ1-2, the V gene TRBV5-1; 8 bases agree with TRBD1. After removal of 5 bases from V and 6 bases from J, the junction contained 6 bases not matched to a gene. Germline V CDR1 and CDR2: SGHRS, YFSETQ. This CDR3 spans 13 amino acids. The CDR3 nucleotides read TGCGCCAGCAGAGGACAGGGTGGGAATGGCTACACCTTC. This codes for CASRGQGGNGYTF.

The chain carries TRBV7-2 and TRBJ2-5; D gene uncertain. The CDR3 covers 14 residues. Trimming stripped 5 bases from V and 4 bases from J, with 14 bases between. The germline V gene encodes CDR1 SGHTA and CDR2 FQGNSA. CDR3 DNA: TGTGCCAGCAGCCCCCTAAGCTCCTCAGAGACCCAGTACTTC. The encoded protein is CASSPLSSSETQYF.

This clonotype was observed a few times. The genes are TRBV11-2 and TRBJ2-5; D is possibly TRBD1 (5 bases). Looked up from germline, CDR1 is SGHAT and CDR2 is FQNNGV. CDR3 length: 14 amino acids. The V and J ends lost 1 base and 4 bases respectively, with 10 bases between them. CDR3 DNA: TGTGCCAGCAGCTTAGCGGCTAGGGGAGAGACCCAGTACTTC. Amino acids: CASSLAARGETQYF.

The chain couples TRBV7-6 to TRBJ2-5; no firm D call. The CDR3 has 12 residues. Trimming removed 7 bases at V and 6 bases at J, with 12 bases between. Germline V gene lookup returns CDR1 SGHVS and CDR2 FNYEAQ. CDR3 sequence: CASTTPPQTQYF. CDR3 coding DNA: TGTGCCAGCACAACCCCCCCACAGACCCAGTACTTC.

This clonotype has a handful of counts. The rearrangement uses TRBV6-5 and TRBJ2-7; TRBD2 might be the D (6 bases). V was trimmed by 5 bases and J by 4 bases, leaving 12 bases between them. The CDR3 is made up of 13 amino acids. Germline V gene lookup returns CDR1 MNHEY and CDR2 SVGAGI. The CDR3 DNA is TGTGCCAGCAGTGCTCCTGGGACTTACGAGCAGTACTTC. This translates into CASSAPGTYEQYF.

The chain combines TRBV14 with TRBJ2-6; weak D call: TRBD2 (5 bases). V lost 9 bases and J 3 bases, leaving 21 bases between the germline ends. This CDR3 has 17 residues. Germline CDR1 reads SGHDN; CDR2 reads FVKESK. The CDR3 is CASASAEGLGGANVLTF. The CDR3 DNA follows: TGTGCCAGTGCCTCTGCTGAGGGTCTAGGTGGGGCCAACGTCCTGACTTTC.

The chain has TRBV3-1 and TRBJ2-2, with a possible D match to TRBD2 (6 bases). Trimming took off 2 bases at V and 4 bases at J, with 8 bases between the two ends. Germline lookup yields CDR1 LGHDT and CDR2 YNNKEL (reference sequence). The CDR3 has 14 residues. The DNA of the CDR3 is TGTGCCAGCAGCCAAATGACTAGCACCGGGGAGCTGTTTTTT. Its translation is CASSQMTSTGELFF.

This clonotype has more than one count but fewer than ten. The V call is TRBV5-1, the J call TRBJ2-3; D possibly uses TRBD1 or TRBD2 (5 bases each). Germline lookup yields CDR1 SGHRS and CDR2 YFSETQ. The CDR3 runs 16 residues. The V gene lost 4 bases and the J gene lost 2 bases, with 17 bases spanning the gap. CDR3 in amino acids: CASSPGPMASTDTQYF. CDR3 DNA: TGCGCCAGCAGCCCGGGGCCCATGGCTTCCACAGATACGCAGTATTTT. Complete variable domain (other parts from reference TRBV5-1 and TRBJ2-3): KAGVTQTPRYLIKTRGQQVTLSCSPISGHRSVSWYQQTPGQGLQFLFEYFSETQRNKGNFPGRFSGRQFSNSRSEMNVSTLELGDSALYLCASSPGPMASTDTQYFGPGTRLTVL.

There are a few counts of this clonotype. V gene TRBV10-2 combines with J gene TRBJ2-6, with TRBD2 matching 8 bases. CDR3 length: 16 amino acids. Germline V CDR1 and CDR2: WSHSY, SAAADI. V shed 0 bases and J 4 bases; nucleotides not matched to a gene: 2. CDR3 bases: TGCGCCAGCAGTGAGTCCGGGGGGGCCGGGGCCAACGTCCTGACTTTC. Translating it yields CASSESGGAGANVLTF.

There are a few counts of this clonotype. The chain couples TRBV4-1 to TRBJ2-5; D remains unclear. V was clipped by 0 bases and J by 2 bases, with 13 bases between them. Germline CDR1 and CDR2: MGHRA and YSYEKL. The CDR3 covers 16 residues. The CDR3: CASSQDQWRPQETQYF. The CDR3 DNA is TGCGCCAGCAGCCAAGATCAGTGGCGGCCTCAAGAGACCCAGTACTTC.

This clonotype showed up just a few times. V and J are TRBV12-3 or TRBV12-4 and TRBJ2-4, with D possibly called TRBD1 or TRBD2 (5 bases each). Trimming shortened V by 0 bases and J by 9 bases, and 15 bases separated the two germline ends. The CDR3 sequence is 15 residues long. CDR3 DNA sequence: TGTGCCAGCAGTTTAGCGCTAAGAGGGGTTCGCATTCAGTACTTC. This gives the protein CASSLALRGVRIQYF.

The sample holds a few counts of this clonotype. CDR3 amino acids: CASSLRVPGGTEAFF. The CDR3 DNA follows: TGTGCCAGCAGCCTCAGGGTCCCCGGGGGGACTGAAGCTTTCTTT. V and J are TRBV12-3 or TRBV12-4 and TRBJ1-1; possible D gene TRBD1, 5 bases. V lost 6 bases and J 5 bases, leaving 19 bases between the germline ends. The CDR3 extends over 15 amino acids.

This clonotype has at least ten counts. The rearrangement joins TRBV27 to TRBJ2-5; possibly TRBD2 for D (6 bases). Trimming shortened V by 5 bases and J by 2 bases, and 12 bases separated the two germline ends. The CDR3 spans 14 residues. The germline V gene encodes CDR1 MNHEY and CDR2 SMNVEV (reference sequence). In nucleotides, the CDR3 is TGTGCCAGCAGTAGGGGACTTAGACAAGAGACCCAGTACTTC. Translated, it gives CASSRGLRQETQYF.

The chain combines TRBV25-1 with TRBJ2-1; TRBD2 agrees at 8 bases. This CDR3 has 16 amino acids. V trimming: 8 bases; J trimming: 4 bases; junction bases outside the gene matches: 13. Germline values: CDR1 MGHDK, CDR2 SYGVNS. The CDR3: CASGSGGGEWYNEQFF. CDR3 in DNA: TGTGCCAGCGGGTCGGGGGGGGGCGAGTGGTACAATGAGCAGTTCTTC.

The chain employs TRBV2 and TRBJ2-3; the D gene is possibly TRBD2 (5 bases). Germline CDR1 is SNHLY and CDR2 is FYNNEI. The CDR3 has 15 amino acids. Trimming removed 8 bases from V and 1 base from J, with 16 bases in between. The CDR3 sequence: CASEGPDFGTDTQYF. The DNA of the CDR3 is TGTGCCAGCGAGGGTCCCGACTTCGGCACAGATACGCAGTATTTT.

In this sample, this clonotype turned up a few times. The chain couples TRBV7-9 to TRBJ2-2; 8 bases line up with TRBD2. This CDR3 spans 16 amino acids. Trimming at V came to 0 bases and at J to 7 bases, leaving 7 bases not matched to a gene. The germline gives CDR1 SEHNR, CDR2 FQNEAQ (reference sequence). The CDR3 loop is CASSLAWREDFGELFF. DNA of the CDR3: TGTGCCAGCAGCTTAGCGTGGCGGGAGGACTTCGGGGAGCTGTTTTTT.

There are a few counts of this clonotype. V usage is TRBV5-1 and J usage is TRBJ1-4; D is ambiguous. This CDR3 region has 15 residues. From germline, CDR1 is SGHRS and CDR2 YFSETQ. With 5 bases removed from V and 0 bases from J, the gap between germline ends came to 11 bases. This chain's CDR3 is CASRNGAATNEKLFF. For the CDR3, the DNA is TGCGCCAGCAGAAACGGAGCTGCAACTAATGAAAAACTGTTTTTT.

This chain links TRBV12-3 or TRBV12-4 with TRBJ2-1, with D perhaps assigned TRBD1 or TRBD2 (5 bases each). The end of the DNA aligns better with TRBJ2-7, so the J call may be wrong. The CDR3 extends over 13 amino acids. The CDR3 protein is CASGLVGPYEQYF. In DNA form, the CDR3 reads TGTGCCAGCGGCTTAGTGGGACCATACGAGCAGTACTTC.

The V and J genes are TRBV12-3 or TRBV12-4 and TRBJ1-5; the D gene is possibly TRBD1 (6 bases). CDR3 length: 14 amino acids. Between the trimmed V and J ends, which lost 3 bases and 3 bases, there was a span of 9 bases. The CDR3 here is CASSFGGFNQPQHF. CDR3 in DNA: TGTGCCAGCAGTTTCGGGGGCTTCAATCAGCCCCAGCATTTT.

This clonotype was seen many times. V gene TRBV29-1 combines with J gene TRBJ1-1, with D possibly being TRBD1 (5 bases). Trimming stripped 3 bases from V and 5 bases from J, with 13 bases between. The CDR3 is 13 amino acids. Germline assignment: CDR1 SQVTM and CDR2 ANQGSEA. The CDR3 DNA reads as TGCAGCGTTGACGGGCCGGGGGGAACTGAAGCTTTCTTT. Translating it yields CSVDGPGGTEAFF.

The V gene is TRBV20-1, the J gene TRBJ1-5; TRBD1 is a possible D gene (5 bases). V shed 2 bases and J shed 7 bases, with 18 bases lying between them. Germline values: CDR1 DFQATT, CDR2 SNEGSKA (reference sequence). CDR3 length equals 15 residues. CDR3 sequence (DNA): TGCAGTGCTAGACTAACTGGGGCAGTCGGCCAGCCCCAGCATTTT. Amino acid sequence: CSARLTGAVGQPQHF.

The chain is built from TRBV4-1 and TRBJ1-4, with 8 bases identical to TRBD1. CDR1 is MGHRA and CDR2 is YSYEKL in the germline V gene. The CDR3 length is 15 residues. The trim removed 1 base at V and 5 bases at J, leaving 3 bases unmatched. CDR3 protein: CASSQGAGGNEKLFF. The CDR3 DNA follows: TGCGCCAGCAGCCAAGGCGCAGGGGGCAATGAAAAACTGTTTTTT.

In this sample, this clonotype turned up a few times. The genes are TRBV12-3 or TRBV12-4 and TRBJ1-2; possibly TRBD1 for D (6 bases). V was trimmed by 6 bases and J by 4 bases, leaving 12 bases between them. This CDR3 is 13 amino acids long. CDR3 in DNA: TGTGCCAGCAGCTTTGGGGGCGGCTATGGCTACACCTTC. Residues: CASSFGGGYGYTF.

This chain uses TRBV5-1 with TRBJ2-2; D tentatively reads TRBD1 or TRBD2 (6 bases each). Per the germline V gene, CDR1 is SGHRS and CDR2 is YFSETQ. This CDR3 has 18 residues. Trimming shortened V by 1 base and J by 1 base, and 17 bases separated the two germline ends. The CDR3 protein is CASSLPRGGGQNTGELFF. The CDR3 DNA reads as TGCGCCAGCAGCTTGCCCCGTGGAGGGGGGCAGAACACCGGGGAGCTGTTTTTT.

The chain uses TRBV10-3 and TRBJ2-7; D unclear. The CDR3 is 12 residues long. Trimming cost V 3 bases and J 3 bases, with 6 bases left between them. Germline-derived CDR1 and CDR2 are ENHRY and SYGVKD. DNA of the CDR3: TGTGCCATCAGTGAAACAGTCTACGAGCAGTACTTC. It codes for CAISETVYEQYF.

Only a few counts were recorded for this clonotype. J is TRBJ2-1 and V is TRBV12-3 or TRBV12-4, with TRBD2 as a possible D gene (6 bases). This CDR3 is 13 amino acids long. Trimming took 7 bases from V and 4 from J, leaving 11 bases between them. CDR3 protein: CASNKGTYNEQFF. Written as DNA, the CDR3 is TGTGCCAGCAATAAGGGGACTTACAATGAGCAGTTCTTC.

This clonotype was seen ten or more times. The V and J genes are TRBV13 and TRBJ2-1; D not certain. Trimming removed 2 bases at V and 6 bases at J, with 8 bases between. The CDR3 is 13 residues long. In germline, CDR1 is PRHDT, CDR2 FYEKMQ (reference sequence). The CDR3 is CASSLNVVNEQFF. CDR3 DNA sequence: TGTGCCAGCAGCTTAAATGTAGTCAATGAGCAGTTCTTC.

CDR3 sequence reads: CASSPRRRAETNEKLFF. For the CDR3, the DNA is TGTGCCAGCTCACCCCGACGAAGGGCGGAAACTAATGAAAAACTGTTTTTT. This chain links TRBV18 with TRBJ1-4; D not resolved. V lost 3 bases, J lost 1 base, and 15 bases lay in between. The CDR3 extends over 17 amino acids. Germline lookup yields CDR1 KGHSH and CDR2 LQKENI.